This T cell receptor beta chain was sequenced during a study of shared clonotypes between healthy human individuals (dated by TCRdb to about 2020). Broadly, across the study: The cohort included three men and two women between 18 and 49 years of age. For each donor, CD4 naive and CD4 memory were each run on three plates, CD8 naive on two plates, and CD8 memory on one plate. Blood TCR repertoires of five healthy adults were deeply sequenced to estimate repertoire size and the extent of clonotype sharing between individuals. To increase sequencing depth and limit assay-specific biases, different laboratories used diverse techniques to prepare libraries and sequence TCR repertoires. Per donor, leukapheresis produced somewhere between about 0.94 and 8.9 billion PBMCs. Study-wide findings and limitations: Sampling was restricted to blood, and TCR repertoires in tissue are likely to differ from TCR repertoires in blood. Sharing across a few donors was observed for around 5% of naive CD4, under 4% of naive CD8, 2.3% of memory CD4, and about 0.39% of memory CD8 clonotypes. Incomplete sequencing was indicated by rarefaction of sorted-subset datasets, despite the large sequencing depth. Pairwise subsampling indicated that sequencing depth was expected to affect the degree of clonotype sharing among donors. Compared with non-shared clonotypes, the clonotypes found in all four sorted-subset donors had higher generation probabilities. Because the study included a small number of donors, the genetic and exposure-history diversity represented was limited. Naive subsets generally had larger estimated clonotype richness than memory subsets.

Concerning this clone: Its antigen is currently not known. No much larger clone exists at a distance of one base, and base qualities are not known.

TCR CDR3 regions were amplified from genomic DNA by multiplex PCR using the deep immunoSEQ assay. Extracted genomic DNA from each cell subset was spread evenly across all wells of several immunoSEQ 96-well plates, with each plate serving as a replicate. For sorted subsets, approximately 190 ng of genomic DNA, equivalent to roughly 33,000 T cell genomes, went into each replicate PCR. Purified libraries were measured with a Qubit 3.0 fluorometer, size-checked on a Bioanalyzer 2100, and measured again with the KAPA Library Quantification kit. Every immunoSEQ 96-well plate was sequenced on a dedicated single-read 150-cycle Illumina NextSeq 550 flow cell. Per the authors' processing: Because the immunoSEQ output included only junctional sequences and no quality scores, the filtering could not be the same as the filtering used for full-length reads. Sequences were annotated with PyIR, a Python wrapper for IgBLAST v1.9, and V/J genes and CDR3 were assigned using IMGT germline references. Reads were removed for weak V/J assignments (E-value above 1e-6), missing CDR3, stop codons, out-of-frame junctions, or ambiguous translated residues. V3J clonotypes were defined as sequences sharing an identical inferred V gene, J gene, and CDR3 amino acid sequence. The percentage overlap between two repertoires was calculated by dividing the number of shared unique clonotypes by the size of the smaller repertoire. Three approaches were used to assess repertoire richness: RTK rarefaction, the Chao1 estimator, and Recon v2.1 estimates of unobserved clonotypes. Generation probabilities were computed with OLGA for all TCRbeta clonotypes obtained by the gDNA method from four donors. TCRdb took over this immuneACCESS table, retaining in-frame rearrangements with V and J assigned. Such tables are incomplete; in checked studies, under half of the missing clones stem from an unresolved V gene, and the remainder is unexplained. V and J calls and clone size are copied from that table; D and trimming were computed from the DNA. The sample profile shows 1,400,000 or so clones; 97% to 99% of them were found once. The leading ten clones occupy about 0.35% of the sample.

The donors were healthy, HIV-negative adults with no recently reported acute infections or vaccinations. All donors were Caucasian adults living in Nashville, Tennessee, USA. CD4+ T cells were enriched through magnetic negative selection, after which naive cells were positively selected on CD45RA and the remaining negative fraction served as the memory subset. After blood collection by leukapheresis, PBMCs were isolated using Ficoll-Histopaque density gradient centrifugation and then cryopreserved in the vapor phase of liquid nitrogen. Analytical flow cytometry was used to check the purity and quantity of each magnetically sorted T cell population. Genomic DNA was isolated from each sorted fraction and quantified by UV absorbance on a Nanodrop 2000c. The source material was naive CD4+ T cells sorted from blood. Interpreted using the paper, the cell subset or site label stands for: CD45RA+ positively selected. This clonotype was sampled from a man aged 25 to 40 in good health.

The CDR3 has the sequence CASSLLSSEDEQFF. The bases are TGCGCCAGCAGCTTGCTCTCCTCGGAAGATGAGCAGTTCTTC. Rearrangement joined TRBV5-1 to TRBJ2-1; no confident D gene assignment can be made. Trimming costs V 1 base and J 8 bases, and their ends lie 13 bases apart. The CDR3 runs 14 amino acids, cysteine and phenylalanine included. Only CDR3 DNA remains: 42 bases, in frame from the first base. Reading the germline V gene gives CDR1 SGHRS and CDR2 YFSETQ.